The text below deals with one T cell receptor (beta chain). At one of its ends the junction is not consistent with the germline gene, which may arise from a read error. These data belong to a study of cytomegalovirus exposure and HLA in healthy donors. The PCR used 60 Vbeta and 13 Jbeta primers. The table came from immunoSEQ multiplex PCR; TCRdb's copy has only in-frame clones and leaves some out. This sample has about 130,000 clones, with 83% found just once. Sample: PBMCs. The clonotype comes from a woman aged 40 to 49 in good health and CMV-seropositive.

CDR3 region: CSSSFRQGSYEQYF. CDR3 bases: TGTTCCAGCAGCTTTAGACAGGGTAGCTACGAGCAGTACTTC. The genes are TRBV7-9 and TRBJ2-7, with 7 bases that match TRBD1. Germline loops: CDR1 SEHNR, CDR2 FQNEAQ (reference sequence). The CDR3 length is 14 residues.